A selection of T cell receptor beta chains follows, all from one sample in a study of blood T cell repertoires in COVID-19. Repertoires were generated with immunoSEQ multiplex PCR, while TCRdb's copy carries only in-frame clones and drops some. This table holds 200,000 to 250,000 clones, 84% found once. Sequences were obtained from PBMCs or T cells enriched from blood (not recorded which). Receptors were obtained from a woman aged 40 to 50 who had recovered from COVID-19. Each CDR3 is given with its conserved first and last residue. Fields, in order: clone size, J gene, D gene, V gene, CDR3 DNA, CDR3 protein. D genes are given only for firm matches. Size is omitted from some rows. Given values are once, few, many or a class for expanded clones.

>NA|TRBJ2-1|TRBD1|TRBV16
TGTGCCAGCAGCCAATGGGGACAGGCGAAAAAAGCCTACAATGAGCAGTTCTTC
CASSQWGQAKKAYNEQFF
>NA|TRBJ2-7|NA|TRBV30
TGTGCCTGGAGCGAGGCATTGGGCTACGAGCAGTACTTC
CAWSEALGYEQYF
>NA|TRBJ1-2|TRBD1|TRBV25-1
TGTGCCAGCAGTGACGGACGACAGGGACCCATTGAAGGCTACACCTTC
CASSDGRQGPIEGYTF
>NA|TRBJ1-4|TRBD1|TRBV2
TGTGCCAGCAGCGGGACAGGAACTAATGAAAAACTGTTTTTT
CASSGTGTNEKLFF
>NA|TRBJ1-5|NA|TRBV5-8
TGTGCCAGCAGCTACCTAGGGATGTGGGGGGGGCAGCCCCAGCATTTT
CASSYLGMWGGQPQHF
>NA|TRBJ1-5|TRBD1|TRBV2
TGTGCCAGCAGTCTCGACAGGGGGTGGAATCAGCCCCAGCATTTT
CASSLDRGWNQPQHF
>NA|TRBJ2-7|TRBD2|TRBV9
TGTGCCAGCAGCGTAGATGCTAGCGGGAGTCTGAACGAGCAGTACTTC
CASSVDASGSLNEQYF
>NA|TRBJ1-3|NA|TRBV7-9
TGTGCCAGCAGCTCGGACTTTTCCAGCTCTGGAAACACCATATATTTT
CASSSDFSSSGNTIYF
>NA|TRBJ2-2|TRBD2|TRBV3-1/TRBV3-2
TGTGCCAGCAGCCAAGTAGCGGGAGGGAACACCGGGGAGCTGTTTTTT
CASSQVAGGNTGELFF
>NA|TRBJ2-1|NA|TRBV28
TGTGCCAGCAACGAAATGCGTTTTGAGCAGTTCTTC
CASNEMRFEQFF
>NA|TRBJ2-5|NA|TRBV12-3/TRBV12-4
TGTGCCAGCAGTGCGCATGTAGAGGAGACCCAGTACTTC
CASSAHVEETQYF
>NA|TRBJ1-1|TRBD1|TRBV23-1
TGCGCCAGCAGCCTCAATTCAGGACAGGGGGTAATTAGGGCTTTCTTT
CASSLNSGQGVIRAFF
>few|TRBJ2-1|TRBD1|TRBV24-1
TGTGCCACCAGTGTTGGACAGGGGTACAATGAGCAGTTCTTC
CATSVGQGYNEQFF
>NA|TRBJ2-2|TRBD2|TRBV7-3
TGTGCCAGCAGCCTCGTAGCGGGGGTAAACACCGGGGAGCTGTTTTTT
CASSLVAGVNTGELFF
>NA|TRBJ2-3|TRBD1|TRBV4-1
TGCGCCAGCAGCGCCCGGGACAGGGCAGATACGCAGTATTTT
CASSARDRADTQYF
>NA|TRBJ2-3|NA|TRBV14
TGTGCCAGCAGTCTTAGCACAGATACGCAGTATTTT
CASSLSTDTQYF
>few|TRBJ1-6|TRBD1|TRBV28
TGTGCCAGCAGGGACAGGTGGGGTAATTCACCCCTCCACTTT
CASRDRWGNSPLHF
>NA|TRBJ1-4|NA|TRBV5-5
TGTGCCAGCAGCGGTGACGGAGGAAATGAAAAACTGTTTTTT
CASSGDGGNEKLFF
>NA|TRBJ2-1|TRBD2|TRBV28
TGTGCCAGCAGAACTAGCGGGGCTTACAATGAGCAGTTCTTC
CASRTSGAYNEQFF
>NA|TRBJ1-4|TRBD1|TRBV11-2
TGTGCCAGCAGCTTAAGGGGGACAGGGAATGAAAAACTGTTTTTT
CASSLRGTGNEKLFF
>NA|TRBJ2-3|TRBD2|TRBV9
TGTGCCAGCAGCGCGAGGACTAGCGGGAGCACAGATACGCAGTATTTT
CASSARTSGSTDTQYF
>NA|TRBJ2-3|TRBD2|TRBV2
TGTGCCAGCAGTGAAACCCTCGGTAGCGGGTACACAGATACGCAGTATTTT
CASSETLGSGYTDTQYF
>NA|TRBJ1-5|NA|TRBV12-3/TRBV12-4
TGTGCCAGCAGTTCGGCGCCCGGGCAGCCCCAGCATTTT
CASSSAPGQPQHF
>once|TRBJ1-1|NA|TRBV27
TGTGCCAGCAGTTCCGGGAGCAACACTGAAGCTTTCTTT
CASSSGSNTEAFF
>NA|TRBJ2-5|NA|TRBV6-2/TRBV6-3
TGTGCCAGCAGTTACGGTACCGGGTCTGGCGAGACCCAGTACTTC
CASSYGTGSGETQYF
>NA|TRBJ1-2|NA|TRBV14
TGTGCCAGCAGCCAAGTTACTCCAAATAACTATGGCTACACCTTC
CASSQVTPNNYGYTF
>NA|TRBJ1-6|NA|TRBV7-9
TGTGCCAGCAGCCGATTGATGCCCAGTGATAATTCACCCCTCCACTTT
CASSRLMPSDNSPLHF
>NA|TRBJ2-5|NA|TRBV28
TGTGCCAGCAGTGGGCCAGAAGAGACCCAGTACTTC
CASSGPEETQYF
>NA|TRBJ1-1|NA|TRBV9
TGTGCCAGCAGCGTAGAACCCGTTACTGGAGCTTTCTTT
CASSVEPVTGAFF
>NA|TRBJ1-1|NA|TRBV5-1
TGCGCCAGCAGCTTGTCTCCGCGTGCTGGGAACACTGAAGCTTTCTTT
CASSLSPRAGNTEAFF
>NA|TRBJ2-3|TRBD2|TRBV5-1
TGCGCCAGCTGCGCGGGGGATAGCACAGATACGCAGTATTTT
CASCAGDSTDTQYF
>NA|TRBJ1-1|TRBD1|TRBV7-9
TGTGCCAGCAGATTTCTTCGGACAGGGGGCGCGGGCGTGCACACTGAAGCTTTCTTT
CASRFLRTGGAGVHTEAFF
>NA|TRBJ2-4|NA|TRBV27
TGTGCCAGCAGTCCGACACGACCACAGAATAGAGCCAAAAACATTCAGTACTTC
CASSPTRPQNRAKNIQYF
>NA|TRBJ2-1|NA|TRBV14
TGTGCCAGCAGCCAAGGTGGGCTAGCGACAATCAATGAGCAGTTCTTC
CASSQGGLATINEQFF
>NA|TRBJ2-3|NA|TRBV19
TGTGCCAGTAGTATAGTTGGGGGCGTAAGGACAGATACGCAGTATTTT
CASSIVGGVRTDTQYF
>NA|TRBJ1-1|NA|TRBV13
TGTGCCAGCAGCTTGGGGGGAGGGGCTGAAGCTTTCTTT
CASSLGGGAEAFF
>NA|TRBJ2-7|NA|TRBV28
TGTGCCAGCAGTTTATCAGCAGGGCCTTATCCCGAGCAGTACTTC
CASSLSAGPYPEQYF
>NA|TRBJ2-1|NA|TRBV18
TGTGCCAGCTCACCACCGACAGCGCGGCCCTACAATGAGCAGTTCTTC
CASSPPTARPYNEQFF
>NA|TRBJ1-4|NA|TRBV4-3
TGCGCCAGCAGCCAAGATGCTACGTACCCCCTTCTGTTTTTT
CASSQDATYPLLFF
>NA|TRBJ2-7|NA|TRBV2
TGTGCCAGCAGTGAAGGGGCGGGGACGATCTACGAGCAGTACTTC
CASSEGAGTIYEQYF
>once|TRBJ2-2|NA|TRBV14
TGTGCCAGCAGCCAAGGACTATCCACCGGGGAGCTGTTTTTT
CASSQGLSTGELFF
>NA|TRBJ2-5|TRBD2|TRBV20-1
TGCAGTGCTAGTCTAGCGGGAGTAGGGGAGACCCAGTACTTC
CSASLAGVGETQYF
>NA|TRBJ2-4|NA|TRBV4-3
TGCGCCAGCAGCCCCTCGGGGGCCAAAAACATTCAGTACTTC
CASSPSGAKNIQYF
>NA|TRBJ2-1|TRBD2|TRBV20-1
TGCAGTGCTAGTTCTCTAGCGGGTATTTACAATGAGCAGTTCTTC
CSASSLAGIYNEQFF
>NA|TRBJ2-3|NA|TRBV7-9
TGTGCCAGCCTAAAAGCGAGCACAGATACGCAGTATTTT
CASLKASTDTQYF
>NA|TRBJ2-1|TRBD2|TRBV19
TGTGCCAGTAGCTCACTAGCGGGGGACCCTTACAATGAGCAGTTCTTC
CASSSLAGDPYNEQFF
>NA|TRBJ1-2|TRBD1|TRBV28
TGTGCCAGCAGTTTTCTAGGGACAGGGGGCGGCTATGGCTACACCTTC
CASSFLGTGGGYGYTF
>NA|TRBJ1-4|NA|TRBV14
TGTGCCAGCAGCCGGTCCGGAGGTGAAAAACTGTTTTTT
CASSRSGGEKLFF
>NA|TRBJ1-1|NA|TRBV19
TGTGCCAGTAGTAGAACAGTGAACACTGAAGCTTTCTTT
CASSRTVNTEAFF
>NA|TRBJ2-5|NA|TRBV5-8
TGTGCCAGCACCACCCCAACAGGAACAGCTCAAGAGACCCAGTACTTC
CASTTPTGTAQETQYF
>NA|TRBJ2-5|NA|TRBV5-1
TGCGCCAGCAGCAATTCGGACAGCACGAAGACCCAGTACTTC
CASSNSDSTKTQYF
>NA|TRBJ1-2|TRBD1|TRBV25-1
TGTGCCAGCAGAACGTCTAGGACAGGGGAGGATGGCTACACCTTC
CASRTSRTGEDGYTF
>NA|TRBJ1-1|NA|TRBV5-1
TGCGCCAGCAGCTTGGTCGTTGACACTGAAGCTTTCTTT
CASSLVVDTEAFF
>few|TRBJ2-1|NA|TRBV3-1/TRBV3-2
TGTGCCAGCAGCCAAAGAGGAGGGAGAGGCTCCTACAATGAGCAGTTCTTC
CASSQRGGRGSYNEQFF
>NA|TRBJ1-2|NA|TRBV25-1
TGTGCCAGCAGTGACACGAGGAATGGAGGGGACTATGGCTACACCTTC
CASSDTRNGGDYGYTF
>NA|TRBJ2-2|TRBD1|TRBV15
TGTGCCACCAGCAGGTGGGGGACAGGGGACACCGGGGAGCTGTTTTTT
CATSRWGTGDTGELFF
>NA|TRBJ2-5|TRBD2|TRBV11-3
TGTGCCAGCAGCTTGGGGTGGATAGCGGGACCGTACCAAGAGACCCAGTACTTC
CASSLGWIAGPYQETQYF